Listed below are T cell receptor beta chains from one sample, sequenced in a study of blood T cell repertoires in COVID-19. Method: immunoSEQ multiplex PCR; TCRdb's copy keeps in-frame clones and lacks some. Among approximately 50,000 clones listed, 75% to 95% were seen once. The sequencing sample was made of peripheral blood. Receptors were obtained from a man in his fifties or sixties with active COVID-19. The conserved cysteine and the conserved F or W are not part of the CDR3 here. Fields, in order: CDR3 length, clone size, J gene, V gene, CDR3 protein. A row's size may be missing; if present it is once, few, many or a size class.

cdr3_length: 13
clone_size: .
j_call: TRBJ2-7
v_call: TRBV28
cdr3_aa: ASSLGGASSYEQY

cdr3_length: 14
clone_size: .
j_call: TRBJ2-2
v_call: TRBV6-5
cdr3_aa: ASSSDRDSNTGELF

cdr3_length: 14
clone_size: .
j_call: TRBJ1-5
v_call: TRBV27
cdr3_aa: ASSFYPPRGGQPQH

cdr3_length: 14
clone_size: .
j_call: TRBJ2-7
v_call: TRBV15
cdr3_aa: ATSLAGSGRDYEQY

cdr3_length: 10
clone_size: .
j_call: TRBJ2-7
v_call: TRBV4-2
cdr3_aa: ASSATSYEQY

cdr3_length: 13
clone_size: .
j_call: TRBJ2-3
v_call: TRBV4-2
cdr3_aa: ASSQEGGAADTQY

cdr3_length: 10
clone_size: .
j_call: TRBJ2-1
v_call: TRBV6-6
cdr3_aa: ASSSPLVEQF

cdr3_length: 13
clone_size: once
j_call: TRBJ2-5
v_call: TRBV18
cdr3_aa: ASSPSGGLQETQY

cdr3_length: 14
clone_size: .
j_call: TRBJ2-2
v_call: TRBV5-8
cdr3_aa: ASSLVSGVNTGELF

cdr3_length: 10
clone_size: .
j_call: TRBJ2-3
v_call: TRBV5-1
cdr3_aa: ASSLGETTQY

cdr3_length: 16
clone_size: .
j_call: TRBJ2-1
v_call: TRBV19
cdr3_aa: ASSISSGSRLSYNEQF

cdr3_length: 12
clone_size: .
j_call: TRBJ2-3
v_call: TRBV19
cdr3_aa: ASRRGDATDTQY

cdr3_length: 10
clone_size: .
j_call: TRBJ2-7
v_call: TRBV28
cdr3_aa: ASSQVTYEQY

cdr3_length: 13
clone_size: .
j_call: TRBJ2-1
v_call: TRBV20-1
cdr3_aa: SASLLAGPYNEQF

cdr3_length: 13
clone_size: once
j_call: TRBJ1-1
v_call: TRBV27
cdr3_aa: ASSPRQGMNTEAF

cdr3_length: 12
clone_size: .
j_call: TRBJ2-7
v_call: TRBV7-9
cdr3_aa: ASSLQAGVNEQY

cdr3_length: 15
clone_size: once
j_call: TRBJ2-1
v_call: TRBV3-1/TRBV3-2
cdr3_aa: ASSSRERLAGANEQF

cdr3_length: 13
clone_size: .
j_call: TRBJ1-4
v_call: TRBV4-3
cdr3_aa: ASSQAVGGRGKLF

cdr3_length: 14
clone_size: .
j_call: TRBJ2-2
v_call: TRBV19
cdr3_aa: ASTRSGGANTGELF

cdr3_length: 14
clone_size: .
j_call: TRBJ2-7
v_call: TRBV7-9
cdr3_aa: ASSLEPGQGSYEQY

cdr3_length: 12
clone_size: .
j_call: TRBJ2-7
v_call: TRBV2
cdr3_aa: ASSGQGQYYEQY

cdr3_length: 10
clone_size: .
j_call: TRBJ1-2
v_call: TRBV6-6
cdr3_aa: ASQDRANLDT

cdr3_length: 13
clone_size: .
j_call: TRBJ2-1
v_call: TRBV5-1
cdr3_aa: ASRPGDGTYNEQF

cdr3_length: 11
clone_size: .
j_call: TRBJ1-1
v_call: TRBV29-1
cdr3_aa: STADRGYTEAF

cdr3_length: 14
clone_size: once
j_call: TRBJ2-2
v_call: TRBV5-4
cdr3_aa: ASSLVRTIRTGELF

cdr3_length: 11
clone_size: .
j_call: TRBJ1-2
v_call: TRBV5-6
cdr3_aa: ASSVGRRNGYT

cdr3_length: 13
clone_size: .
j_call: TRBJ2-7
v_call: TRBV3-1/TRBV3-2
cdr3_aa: ASSHGDYGYYEQY

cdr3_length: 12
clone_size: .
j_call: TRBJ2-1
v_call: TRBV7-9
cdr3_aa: ASSLTGGANEQF

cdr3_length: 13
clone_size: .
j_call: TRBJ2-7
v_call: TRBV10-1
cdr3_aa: ASSANRDRGHEQY

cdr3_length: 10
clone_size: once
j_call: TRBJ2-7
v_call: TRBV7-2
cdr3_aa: ASSPTPYEQY

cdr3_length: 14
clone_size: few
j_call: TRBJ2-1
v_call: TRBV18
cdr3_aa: ASSPPLGGVHNEQF

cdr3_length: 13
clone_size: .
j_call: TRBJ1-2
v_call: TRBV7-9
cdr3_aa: ASSLTGQGSYGYT

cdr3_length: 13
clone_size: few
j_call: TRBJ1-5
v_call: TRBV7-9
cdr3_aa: ASSKGTQGNQPQH

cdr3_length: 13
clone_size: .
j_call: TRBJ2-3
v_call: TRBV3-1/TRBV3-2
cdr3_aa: ASSPTRAQGDTQY

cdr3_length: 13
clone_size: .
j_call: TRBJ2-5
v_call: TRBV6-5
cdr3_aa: ASTNGGNWQETQY

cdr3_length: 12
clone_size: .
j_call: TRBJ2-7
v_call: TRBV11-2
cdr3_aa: ASSLSGLAYEQY

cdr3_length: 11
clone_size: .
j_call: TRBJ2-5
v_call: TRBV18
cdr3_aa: ASSPGRGETQY

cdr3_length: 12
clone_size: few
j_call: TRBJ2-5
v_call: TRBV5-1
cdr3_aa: ASSSAGGLETQY

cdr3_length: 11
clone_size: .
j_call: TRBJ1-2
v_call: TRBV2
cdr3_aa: ASSGGLYYGYT

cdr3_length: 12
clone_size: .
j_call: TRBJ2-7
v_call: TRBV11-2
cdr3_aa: ASSFAQYFYEQY

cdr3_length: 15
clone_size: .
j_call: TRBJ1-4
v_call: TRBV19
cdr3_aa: ASSRPTDPATNEKLF

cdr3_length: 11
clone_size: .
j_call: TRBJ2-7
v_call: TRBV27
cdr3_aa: ASSLGAPYEQY

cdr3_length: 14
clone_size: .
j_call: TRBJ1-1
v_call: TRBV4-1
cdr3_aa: ASSQSTGGLLDEAF

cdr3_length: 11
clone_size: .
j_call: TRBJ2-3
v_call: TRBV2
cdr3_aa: ASNGGGTDTQY

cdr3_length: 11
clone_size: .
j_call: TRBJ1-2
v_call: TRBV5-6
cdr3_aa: ASSSDSNYGYT

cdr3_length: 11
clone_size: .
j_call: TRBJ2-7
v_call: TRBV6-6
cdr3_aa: ASSSGGSYEQY

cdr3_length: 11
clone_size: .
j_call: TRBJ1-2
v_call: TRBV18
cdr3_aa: ASSPDSRGVVT

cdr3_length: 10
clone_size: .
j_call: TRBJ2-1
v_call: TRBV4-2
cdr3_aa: ASSLQGNEQF